This T cell receptor (beta chain) was sequenced for a study of long-term antiretroviral therapy in people with HIV. Broader study findings: HIV repertoires showed narrower CDR3 length ranges than controls.

At survey level, the immunoSEQ assay was run in its v3.0 version. Clones were sequenced by immunoSEQ multiplex PCR, and TCRdb holds only the in-frame ones, with some missing. The table includes just under 8,000 clones, around 85% detected once. Cryopreserved PBMC, at roughly 0.95-11 million per sample, were present before DNA extraction. The CDR3 is 12 amino acids. Germline assignment: CDR1 KGHSH and CDR2 LQKENI. Trimming stripped 5 bases from V and 6 bases from J, with 11 bases between. As concerns this clone: The antigen is unknown.

The TCR sequence derives from a man aged 40-49 years with HIV. The source was unsorted PBMCs, collected about 2.6 years before starting antiretroviral therapy. The chain uses TRBV18 and TRBJ2-7; D perhaps matches TRBD2 (7 bases). The CDR3 is CASSYGGAEQYF. The CDR3 DNA reads as TGTGCCAGCTCATATGGGGGGGCCGAGCAGTACTTC.